This T cell receptor (beta chain) is from a study of T cells in Graves' hyperthyroidism and ophthalmopathy. The study left out patients who had uncontrolled infection, other autoimmune disease, pregnancy or lactation. Amplification targeted TCR beta CDR3 regions from RNA transcripts. The primer set for the first-round RT-PCR of the TCR CDR3 was HTBI. TCRdb called the multiplex PCR reads again in MiXCR, with one record for every CDR3 protein. The top ten clones hold about 14% of a sample with around 690,000 distinct CDR3 sequences, roughly 17% of them seen once. Germline V gene data show CDR1 as SGHAT and CDR2 as FQNNGV. The CDR3 length is 14 residues. Trimming took 3 bases from V and 6 from J, leaving 11 bases between them.

This TCR derives from a man between 50 and 59 years old with Graves' hyperthyroidism. The chain uses TRBV11-2 and TRBJ2-2, with a possible D match to TRBD1 (6 bases). Sample: blood. CDR3 bases: TGTGCCAGCAGCTTGACCAGGGGCCCCGGGGAGCTGTTTTTT. Translating it yields CASSLTRGPGELFF.